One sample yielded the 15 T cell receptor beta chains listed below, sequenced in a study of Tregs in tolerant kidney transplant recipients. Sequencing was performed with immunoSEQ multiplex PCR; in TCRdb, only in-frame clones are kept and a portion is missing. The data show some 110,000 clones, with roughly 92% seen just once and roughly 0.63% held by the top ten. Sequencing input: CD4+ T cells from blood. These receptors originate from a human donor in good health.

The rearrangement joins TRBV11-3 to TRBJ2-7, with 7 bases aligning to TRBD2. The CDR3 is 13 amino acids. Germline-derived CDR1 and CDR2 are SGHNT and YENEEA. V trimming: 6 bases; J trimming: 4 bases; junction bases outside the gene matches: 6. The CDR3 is CASRPGLIYEQYF. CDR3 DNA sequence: TGTGCCAGCAGGCCGGGACTAATTTACGAGCAGTACTTC.

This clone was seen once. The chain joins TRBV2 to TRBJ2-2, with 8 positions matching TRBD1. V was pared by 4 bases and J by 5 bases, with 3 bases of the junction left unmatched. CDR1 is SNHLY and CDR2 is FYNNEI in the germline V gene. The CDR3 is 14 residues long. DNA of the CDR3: TGTGCCAGCAGTGCCAGGGGGCGGACCGGGGAGCTGTTTTTT. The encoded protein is CASSARGRTGELFF.

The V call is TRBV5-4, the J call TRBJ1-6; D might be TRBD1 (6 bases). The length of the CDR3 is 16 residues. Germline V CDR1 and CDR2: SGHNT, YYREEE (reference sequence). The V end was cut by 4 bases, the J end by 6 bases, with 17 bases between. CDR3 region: CASSLGGGGPNSPLHF. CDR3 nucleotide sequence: TGTGCCAGCAGCCTCGGGGGTGGGGGCCCTAATTCACCCCTCCACTTT. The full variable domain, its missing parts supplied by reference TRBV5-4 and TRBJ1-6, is ETGVTQSPTHLIKTRGQQVTLRCSSQSGHNTVSWYQQALGQGPQFIFQYYREEENGRGNFPPRFSGLQFPNYSSELNVNALELDDSALYLCASSLGGGGPNSPLHFGNGTRLTVT.

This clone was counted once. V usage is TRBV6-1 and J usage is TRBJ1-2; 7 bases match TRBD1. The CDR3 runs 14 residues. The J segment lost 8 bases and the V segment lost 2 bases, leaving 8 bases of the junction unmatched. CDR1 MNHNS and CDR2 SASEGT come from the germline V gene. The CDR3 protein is CASSERQGQEGYTF. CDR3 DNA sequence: TGTGCCAGCAGTGAAAGACAGGGCCAGGAGGGCTACACCTTC.

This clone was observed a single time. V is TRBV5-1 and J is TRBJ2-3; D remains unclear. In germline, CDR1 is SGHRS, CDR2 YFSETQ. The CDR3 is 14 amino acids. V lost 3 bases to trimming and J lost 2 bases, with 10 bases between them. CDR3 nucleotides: TGCGCCAGCAGCTCCCGGCCCCACACAGATACGCAGTATTTT. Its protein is CASSSRPHTDTQYF.

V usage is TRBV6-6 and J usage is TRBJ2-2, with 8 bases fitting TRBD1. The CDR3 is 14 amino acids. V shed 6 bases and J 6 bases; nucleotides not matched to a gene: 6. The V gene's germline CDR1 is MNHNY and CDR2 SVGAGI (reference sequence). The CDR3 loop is CASSLQGVSGELFF. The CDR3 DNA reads TGTGCCAGCAGCCTACAGGGGGTATCCGGGGAGCTGTTTTTT.

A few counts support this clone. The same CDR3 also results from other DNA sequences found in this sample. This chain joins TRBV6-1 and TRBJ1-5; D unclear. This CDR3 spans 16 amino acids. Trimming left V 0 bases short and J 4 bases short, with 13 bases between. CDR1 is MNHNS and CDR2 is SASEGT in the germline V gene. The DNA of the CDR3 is TGTGCCAGCAGTGAAGCGAGAAGAACGGGTAATCAGCCCCAGCATTTT. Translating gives CASSEARRTGNQPQHF.

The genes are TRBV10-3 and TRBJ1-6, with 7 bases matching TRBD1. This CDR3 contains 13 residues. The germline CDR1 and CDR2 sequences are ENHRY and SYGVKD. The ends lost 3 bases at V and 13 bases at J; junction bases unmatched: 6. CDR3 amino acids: CAISEDREQPLHF. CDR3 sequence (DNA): TGTGCCATCAGTGAAGACAGGGAACAGCCCCTCCACTTT.

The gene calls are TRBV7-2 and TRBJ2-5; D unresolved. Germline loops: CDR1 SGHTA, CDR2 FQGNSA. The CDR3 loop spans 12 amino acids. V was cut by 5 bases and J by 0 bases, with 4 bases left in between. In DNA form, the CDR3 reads TGTGCCAGCAGCGCCTACCAAGAGACCCAGTACTTC. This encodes CASSAYQETQYF.

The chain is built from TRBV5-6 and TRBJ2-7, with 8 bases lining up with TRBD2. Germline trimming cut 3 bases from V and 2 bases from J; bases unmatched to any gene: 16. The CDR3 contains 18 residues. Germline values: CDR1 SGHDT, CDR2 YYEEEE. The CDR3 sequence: CASSSFPTLAGLTYEQYF. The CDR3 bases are TGTGCCAGCAGCTCATTCCCTACTCTAGCGGGCCTAACCTACGAGCAGTACTTC.

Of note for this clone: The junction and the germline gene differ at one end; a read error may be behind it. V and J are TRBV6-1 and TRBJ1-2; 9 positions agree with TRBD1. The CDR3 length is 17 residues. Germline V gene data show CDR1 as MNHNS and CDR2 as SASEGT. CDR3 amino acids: CASREVPGQGLEYGYTF. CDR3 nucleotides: TGTGCCAGCAGGGAAGTCCCGGGACAGGGTTTGGAATATGGCTACACCTTC.

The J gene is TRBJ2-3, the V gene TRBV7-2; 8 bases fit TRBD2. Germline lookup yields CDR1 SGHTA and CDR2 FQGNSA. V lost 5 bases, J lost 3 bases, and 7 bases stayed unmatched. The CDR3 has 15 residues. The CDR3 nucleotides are TGTGCCAGCAGCCCCGGGACTAGTTATACAGATACGCAGTATTTT. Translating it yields CASSPGTSYTDTQYF.

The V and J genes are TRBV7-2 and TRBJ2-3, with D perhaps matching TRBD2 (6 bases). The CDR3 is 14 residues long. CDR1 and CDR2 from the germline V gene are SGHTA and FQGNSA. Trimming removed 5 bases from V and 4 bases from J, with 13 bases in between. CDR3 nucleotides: TGTGCCAGCAGCCTCGCTGGCGGGGCAGATACGCAGTATTTT. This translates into CASSLAGGADTQYF.

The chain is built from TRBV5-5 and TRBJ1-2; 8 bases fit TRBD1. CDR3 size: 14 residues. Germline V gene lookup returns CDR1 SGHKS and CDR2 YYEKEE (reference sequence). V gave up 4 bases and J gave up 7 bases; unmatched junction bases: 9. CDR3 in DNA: TGTGCCAGCAGCCATGCAGGGGGCGCCGGTGGCTACACCTTC. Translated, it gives CASSHAGGAGGYTF.

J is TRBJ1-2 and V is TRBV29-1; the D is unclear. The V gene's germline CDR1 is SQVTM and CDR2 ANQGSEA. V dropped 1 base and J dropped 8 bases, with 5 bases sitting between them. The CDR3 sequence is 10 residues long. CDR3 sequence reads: CSVEGGGYTF. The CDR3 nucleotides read TGCAGCGTTGAAGGCGGAGGCTACACCTTC.